A selection of T cell receptor beta chains follows, all from one sample in a study of T-cell reconstitution after alpha-beta-depleted transplantation in children. MiXCR, run by TCRdb on the PCR reads, gives a single entry per CDR3 protein. The sample lists about 160,000 distinct CDR3 sequences, approximately 10% seen once, with roughly an eighth in the top ten. The starting material was PBMCs, obtained before TCRalphabeta/CD19-depleted stem cell transplant. These receptors came from a boy under 10 years old with acute myeloid leukemia, due to receive a stem cell transplant. Each CDR3 is given with its conserved first and last residue. The D gene is left open where the match is weak. Rows may omit the clone size; those that give it use once, few, many or a size class.

j_gene,abundance,d_gene,v_gene,CDR3nt,CDR3aa
TRBJ2-3,many,NA,TRBV5-1,TGCGCCAGCAGCTTGGTGACGGACACAGATACGCAGTATTTT,CASSLVTDTDTQYF
TRBJ1-1,NA,NA,TRBV30,TGTGCCTGGAGTCCCGGGGGAAGCACTGAAGCTTTCTTT,CAWSPGGSTEAFF
TRBJ1-5,many,NA,TRBV9,TGTGCCAGCAGCGCGGGGGTGGGGGCGGGTCAGCCCCAGCATTTT,CASSAGVGAGQPQHF
TRBJ2-7,many,NA,TRBV5-1,TGCGCCAGCAGCTTGCAGGGAAGAGACTACGAGCAGTACTTC,CASSLQGRDYEQYF
TRBJ2-7,NA,TRBD2,TRBV20-1,TGCAGTGCTAGCTCTAGCGGGGGTCCCTACGAGCAGTACTTC,CSASSSGGPYEQYF
TRBJ2-3,many,NA,TRBV7-3,TGTGCCAGCAGCTTAAGGGACGGCACAGATACGCAGTATTTT,CASSLRDGTDTQYF
TRBJ1-5,few,TRBD1,TRBV7-2,TGTGCCAGCAGCTTAGTTTCCGGACAGGCGGGCCGTAACGATCAGCCCCAGCATTTT,CASSLVSGQAGRNDQPQHF
TRBJ1-1,NA,NA,TRBV6-5,TGTGCCAGCAGGGCAGGGAGTCGAGAAGCTTTCTTT,CASRAGSREAFF
TRBJ1-1,many,NA,TRBV20-1,TGCAGTGCTGGAGGGGTGGGGCACACTGAAGCTTTCTTT,CSAGGVGHTEAFF
TRBJ2-3,many,NA,TRBV20-1,TGCAGTGCCCTAGATAGGATTGACCCCCAAGGCGACCCGCAGTATTTT,CSALDRIDPQGDPQYF
TRBJ2-1,many,NA,TRBV12-3/TRBV12-4,TGTGCCAGCAGTTTCGAGGTAAAAAGCTACAATGAGCAGTTCTTC,CASSFEVKSYNEQFF
TRBJ2-5,many,NA,TRBV7-6,TGTGCCAGCAGCATTGGACTAAAAGAGACCCAGTACTTC,CASSIGLKETQYF
TRBJ1-2,many,TRBD1,TRBV20-1,TGCAGTGCTAGAGAATCCCCGGGACAGGGGGGCTATGGCTACACCTTC,CSARESPGQGGYGYTF
TRBJ1-2,NA,TRBD1,TRBV4-2,TGTGCCAGCAGCCCAGAGCCCCGGGACAGGGCCCTCTATGGCTACACCTTC,CASSPEPRDRALYGYTF
TRBJ1-1,many,NA,TRBV27,TGTGCCAGCACCCCCTTACTACAGGGAAACACTGAAGCTTTCTTT,CASTPLLQGNTEAFF
TRBJ2-1,NA,NA,TRBV18,TGTGCCAGCTCACCAGGGAGCGGAGCCTCCTACAATGAGCAGTCCTTC,CASSPGSGASYNEQSF
TRBJ1-6,many,NA,TRBV7-2,TGTGCCAGCAGCTTAGTTTCGACAAGTAATTCACCCCTCCACTTT,CASSLVSTSNSPLHF
TRBJ2-1,many,NA,TRBV5-1,TGCGCCAGCAGCCGGGACGGTTCCCATGAGCAGTTCTTC,CASSRDGSHEQFF
TRBJ2-7,NA,NA,TRBV1,TGCACCAGCAGCCAGAACCGCTGGACTAGCGGGAGAGGGGGTACCTACGAGCAGTACTTC,CTSSQNRWTSGRGGTYEQYF
TRBJ1-1,many,TRBD1,TRBV7-3,TGTGCCAGCACCTTTCAGGGGGGCGAAGCTTTCTTT,CASTFQGGEAFF
TRBJ2-1,few,TRBD1,TRBV7-6,TGTGCCAGCAGGGCAGGGGGTGACACCTACAATGAGCAGTTCTTC,CASRAGGDTYNEQFF
TRBJ1-4,many,NA,TRBV27,TGTGCCAGCAGCCGACAGTTAGCAACTAATGAAAAACTGTTTTTT,CASSRQLATNEKLFF
TRBJ1-6,many,NA,TRBV28,TGTGCCATCTCGCCGGATGTTGGGGACATTTCACCCCTCCACTTT,CAISPDVGDISPLHF
TRBJ2-3,many,NA,TRBV7-2,TGTGCCAGCAGCTTGAGGGGAGTGAGCACAGATACGCAGTATTTT,CASSLRGVSTDTQYF
TRBJ2-1,many,TRBD2,TRBV20-1,TGCAGCCCTGTTTGGGCTAGCGGGGGGGGAACGATCTTC,CSPVWASGGGTIF
TRBJ1-2,many,NA,TRBV4-1,TGCGCCAGCAGCCATAGGGCAAAAGCCACGAGAGACGATGGCTACACCTTC,CASSHRAKATRDDGYTF
TRBJ2-7,many,NA,TRBV12-3/TRBV12-4,TGTGCCAGCAGCTCAGGCGGGGAAGGGACTCCCCCCTACGAGCAGTACTTC,CASSSGGEGTPPYEQYF
TRBJ1-2,many,NA,TRBV20-1,TGCAGTGCTAGAGATCTATTACCGTTTGGGGCTAACTATGGCTACACCTTC,CSARDLLPFGANYGYTF
TRBJ2-3,many,TRBD2,TRBV4-1,TGCGCCAGCAGCCAAGGGCTAGCGGGGGGCGTGACAGATACGCAGTATTTT,CASSQGLAGGVTDTQYF
TRBJ2-3,many,TRBD2,TRBV7-9,TGTGCCAGCAGCTTAGTAGCGGGAGATGGTACAGATACGCAGTATTTT,CASSLVAGDGTDTQYF
TRBJ2-1,many,TRBD2,TRBV2,TGTGCCACCGGACTAGACTACAATGAGCAGTTCTTC,CATGLDYNEQFF
TRBJ1-2,many,NA,TRBV10-3,TGTGCCACCAACGGGATGGCTAACTATGGCTACACCTTC,CATNGMANYGYTF
TRBJ2-1,many,NA,TRBV5-1,TGCGCCAGCAGCTTGCTGGTGGTCTCCTACAATGAGCAGTTCTTC,CASSLLVVSYNEQFF
TRBJ2-4,many,NA,TRBV12-3/TRBV12-4,TGTGCCAGCAGTTTTTGGGACACCAAAAACATTCAGTACTTC,CASSFWDTKNIQYF
TRBJ2-5,many,NA,TRBV5-1,TGCGCCAGCTTGGAGGGGGGGGCCCTCCTTCGGGAGACCCAGTACTTC,CASLEGGALLRETQYF
TRBJ2-1,few,NA,TRBV13,TGTGCCAGCAGCCCGCGGCAGGGTCAGGCGATTTTCTTC,CASSPRQGQAIFF
TRBJ2-1,many,NA,TRBV5-1,TGCGCCAGCAGCGGTGCGAACAATGAGCAGTTCTTC,CASSGANNEQFF
TRBJ2-2,many,TRBD2,TRBV12-3/TRBV12-4,TGTGCCAGCAGACCCCCGACTAGCGGGAGTTGGAAGCTGTTTTTT,CASRPPTSGSWKLFF
TRBJ2-5,NA,NA,TRBV5-4,TGTGCCAGCAGCATCTCCGGGACATACCAAGAGACCCAGTACTTC,CASSISGTYQETQYF
TRBJ2-1,few,TRBD2,TRBV7-6,TGTGCCAGCAGCTATAACCAAGGGACCCCGGGGAGGGACAATGAGCAGTTCTTC,CASSYNQGTPGRDNEQFF
TRBJ1-2,many,NA,TRBV4-1,TGCGCCAGCAGCCAGGAATCCAGGGGAATAAACTATGGCTACACCTTC,CASSQESRGINYGYTF
TRBJ2-2,many,NA,TRBV5-1,TGCGCCAGCAGACTGGCCGGGGAGCTGTTTTTT,CASRLAGELFF
TRBJ2-1,many,TRBD2,TRBV29-1,TGCAGCGTTGCTAGCGGGAGGTACAATGAGCAGTTCTTC,CSVASGRYNEQFF
TRBJ2-3,many,NA,TRBV20-1,TGCAGTGCTTTGGAGCGAAGCACAGATACGCAGTATTTT,CSALERSTDTQYF
TRBJ2-2,many,TRBD2,TRBV20-1,TGCAGTGCTACCCCTAGCGGGGGGAGCACCGGGGAGCTGTTTTTT,CSATPSGGSTGELFF
TRBJ1-1,many,TRBD1,TRBV20-1,TGCAGTGCTAGAGGGCGACAGGGGCACACTGAAGCTTTCTTT,CSARGRQGHTEAFF
TRBJ2-1,many,TRBD2,TRBV9,TGTGCCAGCAGCGCCCAGCGGGAGATGTGGGTACATGAGCAGTTCTTC,CASSAQREMWVHEQFF
TRBJ1-1,many,NA,TRBV7-2,TGTGCCAGCAGCTTAGTCTCGACAGAGAACACTGAAGCTTTCTTT,CASSLVSTENTEAFF
TRBJ1-1,NA,NA,TRBV20-1,TGCAGTGCTAGCTTTGAGGGGACGGGGACTGAAGCTTTCTTT,CSASFEGTGTEAFF
TRBJ1-4,NA,NA,TRBV30,TGTGCCTGGAGTGGACAGTCGGCAGGGCATACTGAAAAACTGTTTTTT,CAWSGQSAGHTEKLFF
TRBJ2-1,many,NA,TRBV7-9,TGTGCCAGCAGCTTACGACTGGACAATGAGCAGTTCTTC,CASSLRLDNEQFF
TRBJ1-1,many,TRBD1,TRBV7-6,TGTGCCAGCAGCTTAGGGATGATAGGACAGGGAGGCACTGAAGCTTTCTTT,CASSLGMIGQGGTEAFF
TRBJ2-7,many,TRBD2,TRBV14,TGTGCCAGCAGCCAAGGCGCTAGCGGGAGTACCTACGAGCAGTACTTC,CASSQGASGSTYEQYF
TRBJ1-6,many,NA,TRBV20-1,TGCAGTGCCTCAGAGGCCCCAAATTCACCCCTCCACTTT,CSASEAPNSPLHF
TRBJ1-2,many,NA,TRBV5-1,TGCGCCAGCAGCCCAGGGTGGGCTAACTATGGCTACACCTTC,CASSPGWANYGYTF
TRBJ2-1,many,TRBD2,TRBV6-4,TGTGCCAGCAGACCGACTAGCGGCGCATTAGAGCAGTTCTTC,CASRPTSGALEQFF
TRBJ2-3,many,TRBD2,TRBV5-1,TGCGCCAGCAGCTTCTTAGCGGGGGGAGCAGATACGCAGTATTTT,CASSFLAGGADTQYF
TRBJ1-2,many,NA,TRBV5-1,TGCGCCAGCAGCTTGGGCCAGGGAGATGGCTACACCTTC,CASSLGQGDGYTF
TRBJ1-4,many,NA,TRBV12-3/TRBV12-4,TGTGCCAGCAGTTTATTTCAGGGAAATGAAAAACTGTTTTTT,CASSLFQGNEKLFF
TRBJ1-4,many,TRBD1,TRBV29-1,TGCAGCGTCGCTCACAGGGGGCTGAATAAACTGTTTTTT,CSVAHRGLNKLFF